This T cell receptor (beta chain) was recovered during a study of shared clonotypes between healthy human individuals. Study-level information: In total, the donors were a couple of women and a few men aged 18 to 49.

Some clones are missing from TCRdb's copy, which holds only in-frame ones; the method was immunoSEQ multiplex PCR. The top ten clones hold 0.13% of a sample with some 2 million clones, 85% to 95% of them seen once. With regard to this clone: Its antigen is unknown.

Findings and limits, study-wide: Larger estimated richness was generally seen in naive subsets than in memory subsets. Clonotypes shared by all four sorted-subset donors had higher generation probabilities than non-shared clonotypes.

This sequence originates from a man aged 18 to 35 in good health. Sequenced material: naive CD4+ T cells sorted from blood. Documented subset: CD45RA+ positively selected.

The CDR3: CASMRNRDTQYF. CDR3 nucleotide sequence: TGTGCCAGCATGAGAAACAGGGATACGCAGTATTTT. The gene calls are TRBV6-1 and TRBJ2-3, with a possible D match to TRBD1 (5 bases). The CDR3 has 12 amino acids. The V end was cut by 7 bases, the J end by 6 bases, with 11 bases between. From germline, CDR1 is MNHNS and CDR2 SASEGT.